This TCR beta chain was found in a study of blood T cell repertoires in COVID-19. About the research overall: Samples representing acute and convalescent COVID-19 were sourced from the United States, Italy and Spain. PBMCs, B-cell-depleted T cells, or T cells were the source of the cDNA or gDNA that made up the material.

The protocol was immunoSEQ multiplex PCR, while the TCRdb copy is restricted to in-frame clones and leaves out a portion. The table lists hundreds of thousands of clones, 86% of them singletons. The age range of participants was about 18 to 89 years, with residence in under 25 US areas. This CDR3 is built from 11 residues. The germline V gene encodes CDR1 MNHEY and CDR2 SVGEGT. Deletions cut 6 bases from V and 5 bases from J, with 7 bases between. The genes are TRBV6-2 or TRBV6-3 and TRBJ2-5; tentatively, D is TRBD1 (6 bases). Specimen: PBMCs or T cells enriched from blood (not recorded which). This clonotype originated in a woman between 50 and 59 years old in a cohort exposed to, infected with or recovered from COVID-19 (not recorded which). CDR3 DNA sequence: TGTGCCAGCAGCCAGGGGGAGACCCAGTACTTC. Amino acids: CASSQGETQYF.